This entry lists 3 T cell receptor beta chains sequenced from one sample in a study of beta chain features in type 1 diabetes. Every bit of the isolated RNA underwent reverse transcription, so sequencing read expressed TCRB transcripts. Generated by immunoSEQ multiplex PCR, the TCRdb table keeps only in-frame clones and is missing some. The repertoire has about 360,000 clones, 10% to 15% of them found once; the top ten carry more than 0.015%. Source material: naive CD4+ T cells from blood. The origin of the receptors is a man between 18 and 35 years old in good health.

This clone occurred a few times. The chain employs TRBV6-5 and TRBJ2-7, with TRBD1 identical over 9 bases. Germline V gene data show CDR1 as MNHEY and CDR2 as SVGAGI. The J segment lost 7 bases and the V segment lost 0 bases, leaving 7 bases of the junction unmatched. This CDR3 is 15 amino acids long. DNA for the CDR3: TGTGCCAGCAGTTACTCGGTGGGACAGGGCGTGGAGCAGTACTTC. Its protein is CASSYSVGQGVEQYF.

The chain couples TRBV7-2 to TRBJ2-1; possible D gene TRBD1, 7 bases. The V and J ends lost 5 bases and 8 bases respectively, with 22 bases between them. Germline V gives CDR1 SGHTA, CDR2 FQGNSA. The CDR3 loop spans 16 amino acids. CDR3 DNA sequence: TGTGCCAGCAGCCTAGGCGGGGACAGATTGATCGATGAGCAGTTCTTC. This encodes CASSLGGDRLIDEQFF.

The chain links TRBV18 to TRBJ2-7; D ambiguous. V lost 2 bases, J lost 3 bases, and 8 bases lay in between. Germline CDR1 reads KGHSH; CDR2 reads LQKENI. The CDR3 has 13 amino acids. For the CDR3, the DNA is TGTGCCAGCTCACCAGCGGTCAGCTACGAGCAGTACTTC. Its translation is CASSPAVSYEQYF.